One sample yielded the 8 T cell receptor beta chains listed below, sequenced in a study of blood T cell repertoires in COVID-19. Method: immunoSEQ multiplex PCR; TCRdb's copy keeps in-frame clones and lacks some. In the table there are about 39,000 clones, about 81% of which are singletons. The sequencing input was peripheral blood. These TCRs come from a human donor in a cohort sampled during active or convalescent COVID-19. The donor label of this sample is uncertain.

The rearrangement uses TRBV6-5 and TRBJ2-7; 9 nucleotides agree with TRBD1. The CDR3 covers 15 residues. Trimming cost V 6 bases and J 4 bases; bases outside gene matches: 10. The germline gives CDR1 MNHEY, CDR2 SVGAGI. The CDR3 DNA is TGTGCCAGCAGCCCAATTCCGGGACAGGGATACGAGCAGTACTTC. This codes for CASSPIPGQGYEQYF.

The chain employs TRBV11-2 and TRBJ2-2, with 14 bases fitting TRBD2. V was pared by 5 bases and J by 6 bases, with 8 bases of the junction left unmatched. Germline CDR1 reads SGHAT; CDR2 reads FQNNGV. The CDR3 length is 17 residues. CDR3: CASSPGTSGSRAGELFF. The DNA for the CDR3 is TGTGCCAGCAGCCCAGGGACTAGCGGGAGTCGGGCCGGGGAGCTGTTTTTT.

This chain connects TRBV6-5 to TRBJ1-1, with a possible D match to TRBD1 (6 bases). Per the germline V gene, CDR1 is MNHEY and CDR2 is SVGAGI. The CDR3 covers 14 residues. Trimming cost V 4 bases and J 4 bases, with 13 bases left between them. The CDR3 sequence is CASSFTGSATEAFF. CDR3 DNA: TGTGCCAGCAGTTTTACAGGGTCAGCCACTGAAGCTTTCTTT.

This clone showed up many times. The gene calls are TRBV24-1 and TRBJ1-2, with D perhaps TRBD1 (6 bases). Germline V CDR1 and CDR2: KGHDR, SFDVKD. The CDR3 runs to 14 residues. The V end was cut by 2 bases, the J end by 8 bases, with 14 bases between. This CDR3 is CATSDYRAVEGYTF. CDR3 coding DNA: TGTGCCACCAGTGATTACAGGGCGGTTGAGGGCTACACCTTC.

The V call is TRBV6-5, the J call TRBJ2-4; 8 bases map to TRBD1. Germline assignment: CDR1 MNHEY and CDR2 SVGAGI. The CDR3 covers 14 residues. V dropped 8 bases and J dropped 6; count of bases not matched to a gene: 9. The CDR3 bases are TGTGCCAGCGGAATCCGGGACAGGAGAAACATTCAGTACTTC. It is translated as CASGIRDRRNIQYF.

This clone was counted a single time. The chain is built from TRBV2 and TRBJ2-1; the match to TRBD2 covers 9 bases. The CDR3 is made up of 14 amino acids. V was clipped by 7 bases and J by 8 bases; unmatched bases: 9. Germline-derived CDR1 and CDR2 are SNHLY and FYNNEI. The CDR3 nucleotides read TGTGCCAGCATCTCGGCTAGCGGGATTGATGAGCAGTTCTTC. It yields the protein CASISASGIDEQFF.

A word on this clone: The junction departs from germline at one end; a sequencing error may be responsible. V and J are TRBV13 and TRBJ2-2, with 9 bases lining up with TRBD2. Germline V gene data show CDR1 as PRHDT and CDR2 as FYEKMQ (reference sequence). There are 16 residues in the CDR3. The CDR3 protein is CASSVGTSWDTGELFF. The CDR3 DNA reads as TGTGCCAGCAGCGTAGGGACTAGCTGGGACACCGGGGAGCTGTTTTTT.

This sequence joins TRBV27 and TRBJ2-7, with TRBD1 identical over 7 bases. The CDR3 spans 15 residues. Germline V CDR1 and CDR2: MNHEY, SMNVEV (reference sequence). J lost 5 bases, V lost 5 bases, and 12 bases had no gene match. The CDR3 here is CASSPRKQGTHEQYF. CDR3 coding DNA: TGTGCCAGCAGTCCTAGAAAACAGGGGACCCACGAGCAGTACTTC.